Listed below are T cell receptor beta chains from one sample, sequenced in a study of early T cells in non-severe SARS-CoV-2 infection. TCRdb fed the 5' RACE reads into MiXCR, producing one record per CDR3 protein. The sample yields about 38,000 distinct CDR3 sequences, roughly 5% seen once. Sequencing input: whole blood. These receptors all stem from an adult who was a healthcare worker with PCR-confirmed SARS-CoV-2 infection or an uninfected control (not recorded which). Each CDR3 is given with its conserved first and last residue. A D gene is named only where the DNA matches it firmly. Rows give clone size only sometimes, using once, few, many, or a class for an expanded clone.

j_gene,v_gene,abundance,d_gene,CDR3aa,CDR3nt
TRBJ2-7,TRBV5-1,many,-,CASSLGAASYEQYF,TGCGCCAGCAGCTTGGGTGCGGCCTCCTACGAGCAGTACTTC
TRBJ2-1,TRBV18,many,TRBD1,CASSPIGTGEYNEQFF,TGTGCCAGCTCACCCATCGGGACAGGGGAATACAATGAGCAGTTCTTC
TRBJ2-3,TRBV7-2,many,-,CASSTRATGDTQYF,TGTGCCAGCAGCACCCGCGCGACGGGGGATACGCAGTATTTT
TRBJ2-1,TRBV19,many,-,CASNQRLSSYNEQFF,TGTGCCAGTAACCAGCGGCTGAGCTCCTACAATGAGCAGTTCTTC
TRBJ1-1,TRBV12-3/TRBV12-4,-,-,CASSLGENTEAFF,TGTGCCAGCAGTTTAGGGGAGAACACTGAAGCTTTCTTT
TRBJ2-2,TRBV20-1,many,-,CSASSNANTGELFF,TGCAGTGCTTCCTCCAACGCGAACACCGGGGAGCTGTTTTTT
TRBJ2-3,TRBV7-8,-,-,CASSSLPGDTQYF,TGTGCCAGCAGCTCCCTACCCGGAGATACGCAGTATTTT
TRBJ1-2,TRBV10-3,many,TRBD1,CAISRGQGQTNYGYTF,TGTGCCATCAGCCGAGGACAGGGGCAAACTAACTATGGCTACACCTTC
TRBJ2-5,TRBV20-1,many,TRBD2,CSASPGTSGAETQYF,TGCAGTGCTTCACCCGGGACTAGCGGGGCAGAGACCCAGTACTTC
TRBJ2-7,TRBV5-1,few,-,CASRVDSSYEQYF,TGCGCCAGCAGGGTCGACAGCTCCTACGAGCAGTACTTC
TRBJ1-1,TRBV29-1,many,-,CSVEYTLSTEAFF,TGCAGCGTTGAGTATACCCTGAGCACTGAAGCTTTCTTT
TRBJ2-1,TRBV5-5,many,-,CASSSQGWHEQFF,TGTGCCAGCAGCTCTCAGGGATGGCATGAGCAGTTCTTC
TRBJ1-1,TRBV11-1,many,-,CASSPGQITEAFF,TGTGCCAGCAGCCCAGGACAGATCACTGAAGCTTTCTTT
TRBJ2-7,TRBV18,many,TRBD1,CASSRQGPEDEQYF,TGTGCCAGCTCCCGACAGGGCCCTGAGGACGAGCAGTACTTC
TRBJ2-3,TRBV7-9,-,TRBD1,CATYRGKTSTDTQYF,TGTGCCACCTACAGGGGGAAAACAAGCACAGATACGCAGTATTTT
TRBJ2-2,TRBV5-1,many,TRBD2,CASSLASGGANTGELFF,TGCGCCAGCAGCTTGGCTAGCGGGGGGGCGAACACCGGGGAGCTGTTTTTT
TRBJ1-6,TRBV7-8,many,TRBD1,CASSLLRTGGQSSYNSPLHF,TGTGCCAGCAGCCTCCTAAGGACAGGGGGCCAAAGCTCCTATAATTCACCCCTCCACTTT
TRBJ1-2,TRBV12-3/TRBV12-4,many,-,CASSPGGVYGYTF,TGTGCCAGCAGCCCGGGGGGCGTCTATGGCTACACCTTC
TRBJ2-3,TRBV7-6,many,-,CASSLNGVYADTQYF,TGTGCCAGCAGCTTAAATGGGGTGTACGCAGATACGCAGTATTTT
TRBJ2-1,TRBV13,few,-,CASSLETYNEQFF,TGTGCCAGCAGCTTAGAGACCTACAATGAGCAGTTCTTC
TRBJ2-1,TRBV5-5,-,-,CASNRESSYNEQFF,TGTGCCTCAAACAGGGAAAGCTCCTACAATGAGCAGTTCTTC
TRBJ2-1,TRBV7-3,medium-sized,-,CASSLTWGEEQFF,TGTGCCAGCAGCTTAACGTGGGGCGAAGAGCAGTTCTTC
TRBJ1-4,TRBV6-1,many,TRBD1,CASSQGGQDRGEKLFF,TGTGCCAGCAGTCAAGGGGGCCAGGACAGGGGCGAAAAACTGTTTTTT
TRBJ1-2,TRBV29-1,many,TRBD1,CSATGADYGYTF,TGCAGCGCCACAGGGGCTGACTATGGCTACACCTTC
TRBJ2-2,TRBV2,-,-,CASSGDGLNTGELFF,TGTGCCAGCAGTGGGGACGGCCTTAACACCGGGGAGCTGTTTTTT
TRBJ2-3,TRBV6-2/TRBV6-3,few,-,CASSSRDATDTQYF,TGTGCCAGCAGTTCCCGGGACGCCACAGATACGCAGTATTTT
TRBJ1-4,TRBV20-1,many,TRBD1,CSAGTGANEKLFF,TGCAGTGCCGGGACAGGGGCTAATGAAAAACTGTTTTTT
TRBJ2-1,TRBV27,many,TRBD2,CASSSGTSGVNEQFF,TGTGCCAGCAGTTCCGGGACTAGCGGGGTCAATGAGCAGTTCTTC
TRBJ2-2,TRBV12-3/TRBV12-4,many,-,CASSLKQTTGELFF,TGTGCCAGCAGTTTAAAACAGACCACCGGGGAGCTGTTTTTT
TRBJ1-1,TRBV7-9,many,-,CASSEGQHTEAFF,TGTGCCAGCAGCGAGGGACAACACACTGAAGCTTTCTTT
TRBJ2-2,TRBV7-3,-,-,CASSSGAGGELFF,TGTGCCAGCAGCTCGGGGGCCGGCGGGGAGCTGTTTTTT
TRBJ2-3,TRBV5-1,-,-,CASSTESAGDTQYF,TGCGCCAGCAGTACCGAATCTGCTGGAGATACGCAGTATTTT